This T cell receptor beta chain was identified during a study of T-cell memory formation after mild COVID-19 (TCRdb year 2021). For the study in its entirety: TCR sequence clusters from the two donors were largely donor specific. T-cell clones expanding and contracting after mild COVID-19 in two donors were tracked by longitudinal TCRalpha and TCRbeta repertoire sequencing. The cohort was made up of two young adult volunteers, one female and one male, who were previously healthy.

This clonotype was seen a few times. Its antigen is unknown. The input lacks base qualities; no much larger clone sits a single base away. Ficoll-Paque density gradient centrifugation was used to isolate PBMCs. The listed sequencing device is Illumina NovaSeq 6000. cDNA libraries for TCRalpha and TCRbeta were prepared by 5'RACE using constant-segment primers, with sample barcodes and unique molecular identifiers added. RNA was extracted from every sample with Trizol reagent. Amplification of the libraries took two PCR steps, and the second step added a second sample barcode plus Illumina TruSeq adapters. Sequencing of the libraries was done on an Illumina NovaSeq, producing 2 x 150 bp paired-end reads. The source study handled its data this way. Reads were demultiplexed and collapsed into UMI-guided consensus sequences with migec v1.2.7. Using mixcr v2.1.11, the UMI consensuses were aligned to TRA and TRB V and J templates and assembled into clonotypes. A clonotype was counted as expanded or contracted only if both edgeR and NoisET called the change significant, with noise models trained on biological replicates. For edgeR calls, the cutoffs were a false discovery rate-adjusted p below 0.01 and a log2 fold-change threshold of 1. As an exploratory analysis of dynamics, PCA with hierarchical clustering was applied to max-normalized trajectories of the 1000 most abundant clonotypes. Separately sequenced CD4+ and CD8+ repertoires were used to assign a CD4 or CD8 phenotype to each responding clone. In TCRdb, the public reads were trimmed at Q25 with fastp and aligned with MiXCR, with productive beta chains retained. Each CDR3 protein gets just one entry, which takes the most common genes and DNA from the rows behind it. None of the V and J calls come from the authors' own analysis; TCRdb made them. The sample table records 190,000 or so distinct CDR3 sequences; 20% to 25% of these occur just once. More than 20% of the sample is in the top ten clones.

What the work shows at the level of the full study, not this receptor alone: SARS-CoV-2 specificity of the second-wave clones peaking on day 37 was not confirmed. Contracting CD4+ clones turned up mainly in the CM and EM memory subsets, whereas EMRA was where CD8+ clones were enriched. Some responding clones were detected in pre-infection memory, suggesting pre-existing cross-reactive memory T cells joined the SARS-CoV-2 response. Clones contracting from day 15 to 85 had balanced CD4/CD8 phenotypes, while a second wave expanding from day 15 to 37 was biased towards CD4+. The study included only two mild cases, and larger cohorts that include severe cases with pre-infection samples were judged to be necessary.

The CDR3 runs 14 residues from the cysteine to the phenylalanine. CDR3 DNA is the only sequence kept; it has 42 bases, read in frame from the first base. The source material was PBMCs or a T cell subset sorted from them (not recorded which). Recombination joined TRBV21-1 with TRBJ2-1. TRBV21-1 corresponds to a pseudogene. The sequence came from an adult woman who had mild COVID-19 (a few samples of this study predate the infection). The sample titles of this study are shuffled in the database, so cell type and time point are left out; the donor was told from shared clones. The nucleotide sequence is TGTGCCAGCAGCAAAGTCCTAGGAGACAATGAGCAGTTCTTC. It translates as CASSKVLGDNEQFF.